The sequence of this T cell receptor beta chain was determined in a study of blood T cell repertoires in COVID-19 (dated by TCRdb to 2020 to 2022). Looking at the study overall: The collaborator samples originated in the United States, Italy and Spain and spanned the acute and convalescent phases of COVID-19. The material from the prospective study consisted of cDNA or gDNA derived from T cells, B-cell-depleted T cells, or PBMCs. Subjects who had been exposed to COVID-19, were actively infected with it, or had recovered from it provided the deeply sampled blood TCRbeta repertoires that made up the dataset. The repertoires were made available in a free public database intended to serve as a resource for research on the immune response to SARS-CoV-2. Samples came from the ongoing ImmuneRACE study (first 160 participants) plus 1,254 subjects from 6 global collaborators. A de-identified subject ID, COVID-19 status, age in years and sex were almost always included in the sample metadata. Where available, HLA class I and class II types were taken from metadata supplied by the sample provider and were not determined by assay-based typing. The paper's findings and limits, for the study overall: The amount of clinical and demographic metadata varied by source and participant and was provided uncurated.

Whole blood was collected in K2EDTA tubes by collaborating institutions according to the institutions' own protocols. For TCRbeta analysis, collaborator samples were shipped as frozen whole blood, as isolated PBMCs, or as DNA extracted from either sample type. TCRbeta CDR3 regions were amplified from genomic DNA by means of the immunoSEQ Assay, a bias-controlled multiplex PCR. The study's own analysis went as follows. Nucleated cell counts per sample were estimated from amplification of reference gene primers within the assay. To quantify the absolute abundance of each unique TCRbeta CDR3 rearrangement, sequence reads were collapsed and filtered. For each sample, productive Simpson clonality was calculated as the square root of Simpson's diversity index across productive rearrangements. TCRdb limited this immuneACCESS table to in-frame rearrangements with V and J called. A share of clones is missing; checked studies link under half to unresolved V genes, and the rest is unexplained. V and J calls and clone size are copied from that table; D and trimming were computed from the DNA. The sample table shows under 300,000 clones, and approximately 78% are seen once. 9.5% to 15% of the sample is taken by the ten largest.

In its sample, this clone was seen a few times. Its antigen specificity is not known. The sample holds no much larger clone one base away, and base qualities are not on file. The CDR3 has 14 amino acids, counting the end cysteine and phenylalanine. The sequence is cut down to CDR3 DNA, 42 bases in frame from base 1. Looking up the germline V gene yields CDR1 LGHNA and CDR2 YSLEER. V is reduced by 1 base and J by 8 bases, leaving a spacing of 9 bases between them. Rearrangement joined TRBV4-3 to TRBJ1-6, with an unclear D gene assignment. This TCR derives from a woman in her fifties or sixties with active or convalescent COVID-19. Sequencing input: peripheral blood. The CDR3 sequence is CASSQVRVDSPLHF. The DNA sequence follows: TGCGCCAGCAGCCAAGTGAGGGTTGATTCACCCCTCCACTTT.